This T cell receptor (beta chain) was sequenced during a study of tumor and adjacent non-tumor tissue in lung cancer. Study-level results: Tumor repertoires had a smaller top 100 clone share than normal lung. Compared with tumor, normal lung showed significantly lower TCR diversity. Patients with more diverse tumor TCRs had worse survival.

A remark on this clonotype: Its antigen is not known. This may be a read error: a much more frequent sequence differs by one nucleotide.

Three rounds of nested PCR, following a modified ARM-PCR protocol, produced the TCRbeta library. Each CDR3 protein gets one entry after TCRdb re-called the multiplex PCR reads with MiXCR. The sample yields tens of thousands of distinct CDR3 sequences, more than 55% seen once. The CDR3 length is 15 residues. Looked up from germline, CDR1 is SNHLY and CDR2 is FYNNEI. V was trimmed by 4 bases and J by 4 bases, leaving 14 bases between them. This sample's RNA came from whole unsorted tissue. More than 3 cm separated this lung sample from the edge of the tumor. The chain employs TRBV2 and TRBJ1-5, with D possibly matching TRBD1 (6 bases). Sequenced: distant non-tumor lung tissue. This TCR was sampled from a man between 65 and 85 years old with non-small cell lung cancer. The CDR3 sequence: CASSGETGPNQPQHF. The CDR3 region has the DNA TGTGCCAGCAGTGGAGAGACAGGTCCAAATCAGCCCCAGCATTTT.